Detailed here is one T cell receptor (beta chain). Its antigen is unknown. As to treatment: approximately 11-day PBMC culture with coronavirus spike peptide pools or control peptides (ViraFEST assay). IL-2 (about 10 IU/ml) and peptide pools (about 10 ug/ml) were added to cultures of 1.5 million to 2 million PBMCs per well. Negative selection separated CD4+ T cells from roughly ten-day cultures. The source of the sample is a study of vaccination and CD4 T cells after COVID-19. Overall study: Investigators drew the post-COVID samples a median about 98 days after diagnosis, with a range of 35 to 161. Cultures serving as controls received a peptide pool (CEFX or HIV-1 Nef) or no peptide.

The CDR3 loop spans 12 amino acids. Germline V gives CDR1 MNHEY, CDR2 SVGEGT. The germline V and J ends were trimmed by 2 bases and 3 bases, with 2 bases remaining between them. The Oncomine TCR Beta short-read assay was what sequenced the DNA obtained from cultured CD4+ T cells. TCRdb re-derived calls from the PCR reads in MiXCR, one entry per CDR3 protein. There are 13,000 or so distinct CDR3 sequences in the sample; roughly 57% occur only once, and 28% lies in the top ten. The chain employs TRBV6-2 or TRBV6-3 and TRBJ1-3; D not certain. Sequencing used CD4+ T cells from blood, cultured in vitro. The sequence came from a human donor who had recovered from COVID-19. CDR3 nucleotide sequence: TGTGCCAGCAGTTACCTTGGAAACACCATATATTTT. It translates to CASSYLGNTIYF.